This T cell receptor (beta chain) was identified during a study of T cells in Graves' hyperthyroidism and ophthalmopathy. General observations from the study: Blood samples included most of the expanded thyroid clonotypes exceeding 0.001.

Clinical symptoms, serum thyroxine, TRAb, thyroid ultrasound and orbital computed tomography informed diagnoses. It was RNA transcripts that yielded the amplified TCR beta CDR3 regions. When the TCR CDR3 underwent first-round RT-PCR, the HTBI primer set was used. TCRdb re-called the multiplex PCR reads through MiXCR, storing one row per CDR3 protein. The sample yields 300,000 to 450,000 distinct CDR3 sequences, 14% seen once. As for this clonotype: Antigen: not known.

The V and J ends lost 5 bases and 8 bases respectively, with 19 bases between them. The CDR3 extends over 15 amino acids. The germline V gene encodes CDR1 LNHDA and CDR2 SQIVND (reference sequence). Sequenced: blood. The origin of this receptor is a woman aged 55 to 70 with Graves' hyperthyroidism. This chain uses TRBV19 with TRBJ2-1, with D possibly TRBD1 on 6 matching bases. In nucleotides, the CDR3 is TGTGCCAGTAGTCCCTCGCCCCAGGGGTGGGATGAGCAGTTCTTC. Encoded protein: CASSPSPQGWDEQFF.